These T cell receptor beta chains were read from a single sample in a study of T cells after somatic rescue of genetic block. The data were produced by immunoSEQ multiplex PCR, yet TCRdb's version contains in-frame clones alone and is incomplete. The sample holds 65,000 to 70,000 clones; about 92% are singletons and the top ten take about 3%. The sequencing sample was made of peripheral blood mononuclear cells (PBMCs). These receptors all stem from a man aged 40-55 years. Each CDR3 is given with its conserved first and last residue.

length,V,J,CDR3
13,TRBV4-1,TRBJ1-4,CASSQITAEKLFF
13,TRBV6-5,TRBJ2-3,CASSYNREDTQYF
14,TRBV2,TRBJ2-7,CASRRTGTSYEQYF
16,TRBV6-6,TRBJ2-5,CASKAPRREKSETQYF
16,TRBV9,TRBJ2-2,CASSNQGAEDTGELFF
14,TRBV7-9,TRBJ2-7,CASSLEIPAYEQYF
16,TRBV7-3,TRBJ1-3,CASSRGDRSSGNTIYF
17,TRBV18,TRBJ2-3,CASSPRTSGGAPDTQYF
14,TRBV29-1,TRBJ2-2,CSAEGTRNTGELFF
13,TRBV6-1,TRBJ2-1,CASSEARQNEQFF
10,TRBV20-1,TRBJ2-1,CSARDTWEFF
14,TRBV4-2,TRBJ1-6,CASSQGGDNSPLHF
14,TRBV6-1,TRBJ1-3,CASSEAGPGNTIYF
17,TRBV18,TRBJ1-3,CASSPRMDSSSGNTIYF
15,TRBV19,TRBJ2-1,CASSPRLADYNEQFF
15,TRBV9,TRBJ1-2,CASSVGDRVTYGYTF
15,TRBV28,TRBJ2-3,CASREAGTRPDTQYF
15,TRBV7-2,TRBJ2-3,CASSLEAGAVDTQYF
18,TRBV4-2,TRBJ2-3,CASSPRTDRPKYTDTQYF
16,TRBV7-2,TRBJ2-2,CASSPRAARGTGELFF
14,TRBV19,TRBJ2-1,CASSVQGSYNEQFF
16,TRBV7-2,TRBJ2-3,CASSTQRASGRATQYF
12,TRBV7-8,TRBJ1-1,CASSLDQGEAFF
14,TRBV9,TRBJ1-2,CASSPQGLGDGYTF
14,TRBV4-1,TRBJ2-7,CASSHSDRDAEQYF
14,TRBV13,TRBJ2-1,CASSDRTGGHEQFF
14,TRBV6-6,TRBJ1-2,CASSYSRGVGGYTF
15,TRBV7-9,TRBJ2-5,CASSRGDTGQETQYF
17,TRBV11-3,TRBJ2-1,CASSPAYRGDSYNEQFF